A selection of T cell receptor beta chains follows, all from one sample in a study of control samples from healthy donors and cancer patients. The repertoire was sequenced with immunoSEQ multiplex PCR; TCRdb's copy has only in-frame clones and lacks some. Found here are 100,000 or so clones, around three quarters of them singletons; the top ten hold more than 9%. The sequenced sample was blood. The source of these receptors is a woman aged 25 to 39 in good health. CDR3s leave out the opening cysteine and the closing phenylalanine or tryptophan.

TRBV13	TRBJ2-7	ASSLSLAGPSYEQY
TRBV27	TRBJ2-1	ASLGVPCNEQF
TRBV5-1	TRBJ2-5	ASSLSWDRPETQY
TRBV18	TRBJ1-1	ASSPPTGTEAF
TRBV11-3	TRBJ2-5	ASSRSGQTSETQY
TRBV19	TRBJ1-2	ASSIPGVYGYT
TRBV30	TRBJ2-3	AWKRSITDTQY
TRBV19	TRBJ2-5	ASSLGETQY
TRBV4-3	TRBJ2-1	ASSQMRENEQF
TRBV6-5	TRBJ2-7	ASNPAGGRYLEQY
TRBV7-2	TRBJ2-1	ASSLSPTISYNEQF
TRBV11-3	TRBJ2-3	ASSQNTGSDTQY
TRBV5-1	TRBJ2-1	ASSSLPTGGRNEQF
TRBV29-1	TRBJ1-2	SIPTDYGYT
TRBV9	TRBJ1-6	ASSAPGQGNNSPLH
TRBV9	TRBJ2-2	ASSSGQGPPFSGELF
TRBV3-1/TRBV3-2	TRBJ1-3	ASSQEGLWVSGNTIY
TRBV4-3	TRBJ2-3	ASSQDLGLAGGTDTQY
TRBV4-3	TRBJ2-7	ASGHRGNEQY
TRBV5-1	TRBJ2-3	ASSLEGEADTQY
TRBV5-1	TRBJ2-3	ASSLGQGGSTDTQY
TRBV19	TRBJ2-1	ASSTSVNEQF
TRBV7-9	TRBJ2-2	ASSSGLAGVLRDTGELF
TRBV30	TRBJ2-3	AWSKVDTQY
TRBV2	TRBJ2-5	ASSAIRETQY
TRBV10-1	TRBJ2-2	ASSETYSGELF
TRBV7-7	TRBJ2-2	ASSPTWTNTGELF
TRBV13	TRBJ2-1	ASSFSGLEGYNEQF
TRBV6-5	TRBJ2-5	ASMRQETQY
TRBV9	TRBJ1-6	ASSQGGNASPLH
TRBV27	TRBJ1-5	ASSLLGRANQPQH
TRBV9	TRBJ1-2	ASSVEGYGYT
TRBV2	TRBJ1-4	ASSDIGVGEKLF
TRBV19	TRBJ2-7	ASSPWGITYEQY
TRBV6-6	TRBJ1-1	ASRLTGTLDEAF
TRBV5-1	TRBJ1-6	ASSSEGQGIGSPLH
TRBV19	TRBJ1-5	ASSNEGRHNQPQH
TRBV6-2/TRBV6-3	TRBJ2-5	ASSWARQETQY
TRBV30	TRBJ1-6	ACDWGLGNSPLH